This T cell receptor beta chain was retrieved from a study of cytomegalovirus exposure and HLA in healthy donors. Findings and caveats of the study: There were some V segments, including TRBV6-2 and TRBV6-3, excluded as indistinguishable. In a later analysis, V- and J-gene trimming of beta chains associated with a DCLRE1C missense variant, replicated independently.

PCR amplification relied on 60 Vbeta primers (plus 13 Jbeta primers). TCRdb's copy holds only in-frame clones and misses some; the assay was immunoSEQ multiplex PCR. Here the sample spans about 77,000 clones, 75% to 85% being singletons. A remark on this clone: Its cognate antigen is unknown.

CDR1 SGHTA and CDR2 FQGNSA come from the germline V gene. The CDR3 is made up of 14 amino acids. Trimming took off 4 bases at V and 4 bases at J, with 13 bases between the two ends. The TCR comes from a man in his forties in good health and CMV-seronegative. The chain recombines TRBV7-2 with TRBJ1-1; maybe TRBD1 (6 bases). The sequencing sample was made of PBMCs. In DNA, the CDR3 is TGTGCCAGCAGCTCAAACCAAGGGGGCACTGAAGCTTTCTTT. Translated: CASSSNQGGTEAFF.